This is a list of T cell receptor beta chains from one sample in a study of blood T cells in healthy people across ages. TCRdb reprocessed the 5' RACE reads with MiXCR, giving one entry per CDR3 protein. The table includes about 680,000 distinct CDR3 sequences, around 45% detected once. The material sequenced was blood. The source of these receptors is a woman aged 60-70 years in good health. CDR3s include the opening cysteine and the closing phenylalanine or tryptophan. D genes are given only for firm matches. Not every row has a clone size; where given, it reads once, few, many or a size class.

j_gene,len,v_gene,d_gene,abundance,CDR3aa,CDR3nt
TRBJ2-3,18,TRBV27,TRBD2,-,CAIGNPLLAGVGTDTQYF,TGTGCCATTGGAAACCCCCTACTAGCGGGAGTGGGCACAGATACGCAGTATTTT
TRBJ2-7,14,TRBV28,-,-,CASSSPGVNYERYF,TGTGCCAGCAGTTCCCCAGGGGTAAACTACGAGCGGTACTTC
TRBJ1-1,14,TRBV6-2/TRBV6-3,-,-,CASSRTGQTPEAFF,TGTGCCAGCAGTCGAACCGGACAGACTCCCGAAGCTTTCTTT
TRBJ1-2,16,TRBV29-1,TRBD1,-,CSVEDPLTGGLGGYTF,TGCAGCGTTGAAGACCCATTGACAGGGGGCTTAGGTGGCTACACCTTC
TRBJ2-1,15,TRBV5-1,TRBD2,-,CASSSGLAGGNEQFF,TGCGCCAGTAGCTCTGGACTAGCGGGAGGCAATGAGCAGTTCTTC
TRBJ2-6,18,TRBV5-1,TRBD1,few,CASSSGQGFLSGANVLTF,TGCGCCAGCAGCTCCGGACAGGGCTTCCTCTCTGGGGCCAACGTCCTGACTTTC
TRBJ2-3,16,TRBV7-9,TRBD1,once,CASSPFKGGRTDTQYF,TGTGCCAGCAGCCCTTTTAAAGGGGGCCGCACAGATACGCAGTATTTT
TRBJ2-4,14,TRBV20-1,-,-,CSAKAGHFKNIQYF,TGCAGTGCAAAGGCCGGGCACTTCAAAAACATTCAGTACTTC
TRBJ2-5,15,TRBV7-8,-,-,CASSWGAGGLETQYF,TGTGCCAGCAGCTGGGGGGCCGGGGGCTTGGAGACCCAGTACTTC
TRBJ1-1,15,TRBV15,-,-,CATSRGSALNTEAFF,TGTGCCACCAGCAGAGGTTCTGCCCTGAACACTGAAGCTTTCTTT
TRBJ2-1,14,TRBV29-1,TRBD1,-,CSVEGQGTWNEQFF,TGCAGCGTGGAAGGACAGGGAACTTGGAATGAGCAGTTCTTC
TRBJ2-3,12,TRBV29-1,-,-,CSVGTRTDTQYF,TGCAGCGTTGGTACAAGGACAGATACGCAGTATTTT
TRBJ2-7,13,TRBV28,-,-,CASTVAQTYEQYF,TGTGCCAGCACCGTGGCCCAAACCTACGAGCAGTACTTC
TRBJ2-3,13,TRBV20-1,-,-,CSAYGGHTDTQYF,TGCAGTGCGTACGGGGGCCACACAGATACGCAGTATTTT